The rows below give T cell receptor beta chains drawn from one sample of a study of shared clonotypes between healthy human individuals. Here immunoSEQ multiplex PCR was the method, and the copy in TCRdb shows in-frame clones only, minus some. The repertoire has about 1.4 million clones, around 97% of them found once; the top ten carry roughly 1.2%. The material sequenced was naive CD4+ T cells sorted from blood. These receptors were obtained from a man aged 30-40 years in good health. Each CDR3 is given with its conserved first and last residue. The D gene is left open where the match is weak. Size tells how often a clone was seen (once, few, many) or the class of an expanded clone, and some rows leave it out.

cdr3_aa | cdr3_nt | clone_size | j_call | v_call | d_call
CASSSSQTTGELFF | TGTGCCAGCAGTTCTTCTCAGACCACCGGGGAGCTGTTTTTT | . | TRBJ2-2 | TRBV6-6 | .
CASSESDKDVQFF | TGTGCCAGCAGCGAGTCCGATAAAGACGTGCAGTTCTTC | . | TRBJ2-1 | TRBV5-6 | .
CASSSPLEYEQYF | TGTGCCAGCAGTTCCCCTCTGGAATACGAGCAGTACTTC | . | TRBJ2-7 | TRBV28 | .
CASSVVRGTYEQYF | TGTGCCAGCAGTGTTGTGCGGGGCACCTACGAGCAGTACTTC | . | TRBJ2-7 | TRBV2 | .
CASSPTASYTGELFF | TGTGCCAGTAGTCCCACCGCCAGCTACACCGGGGAGCTGTTTTTT | once | TRBJ2-2 | TRBV19 | .
CASSLAAGEAFF | TGCGCCAGCAGCTTGGCCGCAGGTGAAGCTTTCTTT | . | TRBJ1-1 | TRBV5-1 | .
CASSFLAGAGTGELFF | TGTGCCAGCAGTTTCTTAGCGGGAGCGGGCACCGGGGAGCTGTTTTTT | . | TRBJ2-2 | TRBV6-5 | TRBD2
CASSQDNRRNTEAFF | TGTGCCAGCAGCCAAGATAATAGGAGGAACACTGAAGCTTTCTTT | . | TRBJ1-1 | TRBV14 | .
CSVATIRSRGYTF | TGCAGCGTTGCGACCATCCGCTCGAGGGGCTACACCTTC | . | TRBJ1-2 | TRBV29-1 | .
CASSLDLQPAYEQYF | TGTGCCAGCAGCTTAGATTTGCAACCGGCCTACGAGCAGTACTTC | few | TRBJ2-7 | TRBV11-2 | .
CASSLAVTGALQETQYF | TGTGCCAGCAGCTTGGCCGTGACGGGAGCCCTCCAAGAGACCCAGTACTTC | . | TRBJ2-5 | TRBV5-5 | .
CASSLAAGGEQYF | TGTGCCAGCAGCTTAGCCGCCGGCGGCGAGCAGTACTTC | . | TRBJ2-7 | TRBV7-2 | .
CASSTSGSKTDTQYF | TGCGCCAGCAGCACTAGCGGGAGTAAGACAGATACGCAGTATTTT | once | TRBJ2-3 | TRBV5-1 | TRBD2
CASRVRQLGDEQYF | TGCGCCAGCAGGGTGAGGCAGCTCGGGGACGAGCAGTACTTC | . | TRBJ2-7 | TRBV5-1 | .
CASSLATGATYEQYF | TGTGCCAGCAGCTTAGCGACAGGGGCAACCTACGAGCAGTACTTC | . | TRBJ2-7 | TRBV13 | TRBD1
CASRVAGGSGEQFF | TGTGCCAGCAGGGTAGCGGGAGGGTCTGGTGAGCAGTTCTTC | . | TRBJ2-1 | TRBV6-4 | TRBD2
CSVDYEAF | TGCAGCGTTGATTACGAGGCCTTC | . | TRBJ1-2 | TRBV29-1 | .
CASSEQGTNYEQYF | TGTGCCAGCAGTGAGCAGGGAACTAACTACGAGCAGTACTTC | once | TRBJ2-7 | TRBV2 | .
CASSDSPSGTYNEQFF | TGTGCCAGCAGTGACTCGCCGAGCGGTACCTACAATGAGCAGTTCTTC | . | TRBJ2-1 | TRBV6-4 | .
CASIRRSYEQYF | TGTGCCAGCATCCGGAGGTCCTACGAGCAGTACTTC | . | TRBJ2-7 | TRBV6-1 | .
CASSLRSWTGISRGSGTEAFF | TGCGCCAGCAGCTTGAGGTCTTGGACGGGAATTTCTCGGGGATCTGGCACTGAAGCTTTCTTT | . | TRBJ1-1 | TRBV5-1 | .
CASSLNYGQFF | TGTGCCAGCAGCCTAAATTATGGGCAGTTCTTC | . | TRBJ2-1 | TRBV2 | .
CASSVGGQVNQPQHF | TGTGCCAGCAGCGTAGGGGGACAGGTCAATCAGCCCCAGCATTTT | . | TRBJ1-5 | TRBV9 | TRBD1
CASSPGGNQPQHF | TGTGCCAGCTCTCCGGGGGGCAATCAGCCCCAGCATTTT | . | TRBJ1-5 | TRBV18 | .
CASSPFLGGELFF | TGTGCCAGCAGCCCGTTTTTGGGCGGGGAGCTGTTTTTT | . | TRBJ2-2 | TRBV9 | .
CASSYGQGKETQYF | TGCGCCAGCAGCTACGGACAGGGAAAAGAGACCCAGTACTTC | . | TRBJ2-5 | TRBV5-1 | TRBD1
CASSAGDRGRKETQYF | TGTGCCAGCAGCGCAGGGGACAGGGGGCGGAAAGAGACCCAGTACTTC | . | TRBJ2-5 | TRBV7-3 | TRBD1
CASSQQGGGSSYEQYF | TGTGCCAGCTCACAACAGGGGGGCGGGAGCTCCTACGAGCAGTACTTC | . | TRBJ2-7 | TRBV18 | .
CASSVLSGWSEEQYF | TGTGCCAGCAGCGTGCTGAGCGGCTGGTCTGAGGAGCAGTACTTC | . | TRBJ2-7 | TRBV5-5 | .
CASSAGTSGSTDTQYF | TGTGCCAGCAGCGCGGGGACTAGCGGGAGTACAGATACGCAGTATTTT | . | TRBJ2-3 | TRBV7-9 | TRBD2
CASSLRARRTDTQYF | TGTGCCAGCAGCTTAAGGGCGCGCCGCACAGATACGCAGTATTTT | . | TRBJ2-3 | TRBV7-6 | .
CASSYPGETQYF | TGTGCCAGCAGCTACCCCGGGGAGACCCAGTACTTC | . | TRBJ2-5 | TRBV27 | .
CASSVGTGLRPHEQFF | TGTGCCAGCAGCGTAGGAACTGGACTCCGCCCCCATGAGCAGTTCTTC | once | TRBJ2-1 | TRBV9 | .
CASSSLRGPPGGEQFF | TGTGCCAGCAGTTCCCTCAGGGGGCCCCCGGGAGGCGAGCAGTTCTTC | . | TRBJ2-1 | TRBV6-6 | .
CASSLARGVGNTEAFF | TGCGCCAGCAGCTTGGCCAGGGGAGTAGGTAATACTGAAGCTTTCTTT | . | TRBJ1-1 | TRBV5-1 | .